The clone carrying this T cell receptor beta chain was detected ten times or more. Its target is unknown. The CDR3 sequence is 11 residues long. The V gene lost 6 bases and the J gene lost 1 base, with 6 bases spanning the gap. CDR1 and CDR2 from the germline V gene are SQVTM and ANQGSEA. The sample comes from a study of T-cell memory formation after mild COVID-19. As for the study in general: In these data, TCR clusters were largely donor specific.

5'RACE primed from the constant segment yielded TCR alpha and TCR beta cDNA libraries bearing sample barcodes and UMIs. TCRdb redid the calling of the 5' RACE reads with MiXCR, one entry per CDR3 protein. The sample yields about 270,000 distinct CDR3 sequences, around 15% seen once. The study's findings and limits: Researchers report contracting CD4+ clones mostly in CM and EM, with CD8+ clones in EMRA.

Sequenced: PBMCs or a T cell subset sorted from them (not recorded which). The TCR sequence derives from a man between 18 and 35 years old who had mild COVID-19 (a few samples of this study predate the infection). Cell type and time point are not known. The chain uses TRBV29-1 and TRBJ2-5; unclear D gene. The CDR3 nucleotides are TGCAGCGTGCGAAGCCAAGAGACCCAGTACTTC. Amino acids: CSVRSQETQYF.